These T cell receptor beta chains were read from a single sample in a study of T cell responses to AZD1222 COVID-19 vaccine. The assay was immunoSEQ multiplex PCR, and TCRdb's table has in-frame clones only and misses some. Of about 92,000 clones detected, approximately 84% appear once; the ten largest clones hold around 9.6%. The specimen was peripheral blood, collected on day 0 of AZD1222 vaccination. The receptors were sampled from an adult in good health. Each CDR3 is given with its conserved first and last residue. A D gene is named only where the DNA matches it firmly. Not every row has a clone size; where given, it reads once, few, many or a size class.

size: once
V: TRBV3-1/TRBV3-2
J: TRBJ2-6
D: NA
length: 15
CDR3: CASSQVSSGANVLTF
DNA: TGTGCCAGCAGCCAGGTGAGCTCTGGGGCCAACGTCCTGACTTTC

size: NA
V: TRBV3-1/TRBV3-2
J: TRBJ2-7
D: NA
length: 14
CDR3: CASSQRRGAYEQYF
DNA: TGTGCCAGCAGCCAACGCCGGGGGGCTTACGAGCAGTACTTC

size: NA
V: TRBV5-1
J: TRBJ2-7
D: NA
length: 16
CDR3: CASSPQNAGSSYEQYF
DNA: TGCGCCAGCAGCCCGCAGAACGCGGGTAGCTCCTACGAGCAGTACTTC

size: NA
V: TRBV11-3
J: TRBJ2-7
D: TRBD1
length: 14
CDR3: CASSDGTGSYEQYF
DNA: TGTGCCAGCAGCGACGGGACAGGAAGCTACGAGCAGTACTTC

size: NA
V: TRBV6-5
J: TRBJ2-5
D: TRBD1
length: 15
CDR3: CASRLGQGGGETQYF
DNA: TGTGCCAGCAGGCTGGGACAGGGAGGGGGAGAGACCCAGTACTTC

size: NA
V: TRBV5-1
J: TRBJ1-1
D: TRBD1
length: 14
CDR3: CASSLGQGWTEAFF
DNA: TGCGCCAGCAGCCTAGGACAGGGTTGGACTGAAGCTTTCTTT

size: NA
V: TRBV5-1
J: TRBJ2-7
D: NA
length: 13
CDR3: CASTHGGGHEQYF
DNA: TGCGCCAGCACCCATGGAGGGGGTCACGAGCAGTACTTC

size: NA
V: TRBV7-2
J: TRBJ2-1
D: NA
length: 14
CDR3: CASSLQLATNEQFF
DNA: TGTGCCAGCAGCTTGCAATTAGCGACCAATGAGCAGTTCTTC

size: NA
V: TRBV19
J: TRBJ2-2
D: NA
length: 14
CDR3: CASRGQGETGELFF
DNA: TGTGCCAGTAGAGGGCAGGGAGAAACCGGGGAGCTGTTTTTT

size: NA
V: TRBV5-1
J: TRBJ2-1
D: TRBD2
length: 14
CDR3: CASSLLGRVNEQFF
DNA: TGCGCCAGCAGCTTACTAGGGAGGGTTAATGAGCAGTTCTTC

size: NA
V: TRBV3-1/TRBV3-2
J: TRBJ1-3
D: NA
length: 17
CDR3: CASSPGGGRLSGNTIYF
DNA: TGTGCCAGCAGCCCCGGCGGGGGGAGGCTCTCTGGAAACACCATATATTTT

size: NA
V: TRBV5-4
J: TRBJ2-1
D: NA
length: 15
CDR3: CASSFDRSSYNEQFF
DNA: TGTGCCAGCAGCTTTGACCGCAGCTCCTACAATGAGCAGTTCTTC

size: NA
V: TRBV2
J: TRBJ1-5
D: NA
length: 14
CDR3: CASSWGRPHQPQHF
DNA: TGTGCCAGCAGCTGGGGACGTCCCCATCAGCCCCAGCATTTT

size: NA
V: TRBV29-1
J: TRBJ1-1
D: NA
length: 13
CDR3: CSGSRGGNTEAFF
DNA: TGCAGCGGGAGTCGGGGTGGTAACACTGAAGCTTTCTTT

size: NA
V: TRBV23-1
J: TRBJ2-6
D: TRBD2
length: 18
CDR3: CASSQFPGGHPGANVLTF
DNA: TGCGCCAGCAGTCAATTTCCGGGAGGGCATCCTGGGGCCAACGTCCTGACTTTC

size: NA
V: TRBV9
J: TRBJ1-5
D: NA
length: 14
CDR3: CASSEQGGGQPQHF
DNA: TGTGCCAGCAGTGAACAGGGAGGAGGACAGCCCCAGCATTTT

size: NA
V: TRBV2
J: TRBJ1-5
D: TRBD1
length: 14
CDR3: CASSLRGRLQPQHF
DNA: TGTGCCAGCAGTCTGAGGGGGCGCCTTCAGCCCCAGCATTTT

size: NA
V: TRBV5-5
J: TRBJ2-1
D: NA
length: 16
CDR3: CASSALLSSSYNEQFF
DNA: TGTGCCAGCAGCGCCCTTTTAAGTAGCTCCTACAATGAGCAGTTCTTC

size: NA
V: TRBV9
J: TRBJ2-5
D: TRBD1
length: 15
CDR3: CASSVGTGEQETQYF
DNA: TGTGCCAGCAGCGTCGGGACAGGAGAACAAGAGACCCAGTACTTC

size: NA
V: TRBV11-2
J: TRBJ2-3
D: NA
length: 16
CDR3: CASSPKTGTHTDTQYF
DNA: TGTGCCAGCAGCCCGAAGACCGGGACTCACACAGATACGCAGTATTTT

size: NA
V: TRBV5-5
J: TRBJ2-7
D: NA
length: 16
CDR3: CASSESAGTYSYEQYF
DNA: TGTGCCAGCAGCGAAAGCGCTGGAACGTATTCCTACGAGCAGTACTTC

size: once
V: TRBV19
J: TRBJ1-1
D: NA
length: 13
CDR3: CASSGQMNTEAFF
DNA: TGTGCCAGTAGTGGACAGATGAACACTGAAGCTTTCTTT

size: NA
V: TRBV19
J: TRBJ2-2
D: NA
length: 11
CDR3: CASSNPGELFF
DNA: TGTGCCAGTAGTAACCCCGGGGAGCTGTTTTTT

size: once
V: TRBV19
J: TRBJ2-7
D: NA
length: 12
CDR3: CASSINDYEQYF
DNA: TGTGCCAGTAGTATAAATGATTACGAGCAGTACTTC

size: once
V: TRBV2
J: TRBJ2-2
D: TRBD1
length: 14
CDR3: CASSTGGNTGELFF
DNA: TGTGCCAGCAGCACAGGGGGGAACACCGGGGAGCTGTTTTTT

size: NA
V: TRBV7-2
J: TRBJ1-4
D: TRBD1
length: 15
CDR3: CASRSTGGPNEKLFF
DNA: TGTGCCAGCAGGTCAACAGGGGGCCCTAATGAAAAACTGTTTTTT

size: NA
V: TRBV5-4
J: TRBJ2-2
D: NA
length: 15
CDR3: CASSLSGMGTGELFF
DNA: TGTGCCAGCAGCTTGAGCGGAATGGGGACCGGGGAGCTGTTTTTT

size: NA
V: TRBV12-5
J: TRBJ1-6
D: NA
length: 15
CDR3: CASGLMQGMSSPLHF
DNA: TGTGCTAGTGGTTTGATGCAGGGGATGAGTTCACCCCTCCACTTT

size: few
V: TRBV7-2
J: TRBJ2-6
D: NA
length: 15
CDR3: CASSLGSSGANVLTF
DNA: TGTGCCAGCAGCTTAGGTTCCTCTGGGGCCAACGTCCTGACTTTC

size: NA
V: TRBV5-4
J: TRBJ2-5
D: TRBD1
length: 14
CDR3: CASSFNRGPETQYF
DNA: TGTGCCAGCAGCTTTAACAGGGGTCCAGAGACCCAGTACTTC